The next 24 T cell receptor beta chains were all read from a single sample in a study of early T cells in non-severe SARS-CoV-2 infection. TCRdb re-analysed the 5' RACE reads in MiXCR, keeping a single row per CDR3 protein. Among about 55,000 distinct CDR3 sequences listed, 12% were seen once. Sequenced input: whole blood. The receptor source for this set is an adult who was a healthcare worker with PCR-confirmed SARS-CoV-2 infection or an uninfected control (not recorded which).

This clonotype has more than one count but fewer than ten. V usage is TRBV11-2 and J usage is TRBJ2-3; the D gene is possibly TRBD2 (5 bases). Trimming shortened V by 0 bases and J by 3 bases, and 7 bases separated the two germline ends. The germline V gene encodes CDR1 SGHAT and CDR2 FQNNGV. The CDR3 is 14 residues long. CDR3 loop: CASSLDRGTDTQYF. CDR3 in DNA: TGTGCCAGCAGCTTAGATCGCGGGACAGATACGCAGTATTTT.

This clonotype was seen a handful of times. This sequence joins TRBV28 and TRBJ2-3, with 8 nucleotides matching TRBD2. Germline-derived CDR1 and CDR2 are MDHEN and SYDVKM. Trimming at V came to 5 bases and at J to 6 bases, leaving 13 bases not matched to a gene. The CDR3 has 16 residues. This CDR3 is CASSHIAGIPLDTQYF. CDR3 DNA: TGTGCCAGCAGTCATATAGCGGGAATTCCGCTGGATACGCAGTATTTT. The complete variable domain, with remaining parts taken from reference TRBV28 and TRBJ2-3, reads DVKVTQSSRYLVKRTGEKVFLECVQDMDHENMFWYRQDPGLGLRLIYFSYDVKMKEKGDIPEGYSVSREKKERFSLILESASTNQTSMYLCASSHIAGIPLDTQYFGPGTRLTVL.

This clonotype was counted between two and nine times. The rearrangement links TRBV3-1 to TRBJ2-3; D possibly corresponds to TRBD1 (5 bases). Trimming took off 6 bases at V and 1 base at J, with 8 bases between the two ends. The CDR3 is 13 residues long. Germline lookup yields CDR1 LGHDT and CDR2 YNNKEL (reference sequence). The CDR3 sequence: CASSQQGTDTQYF. The CDR3 DNA follows: TGTGCCAGCAGTCAACAGGGCACAGATACGCAGTATTTT.

The chain has TRBV7-2 and TRBJ2-2; D unclear. This CDR3 contains 16 residues. The V gene's germline CDR1 is SGHTA and CDR2 FQGNSA. The ends were cut back, 0 bases at V and 5 bases at J, with 13 bases in the middle. Written as DNA, the CDR3 is TGTGCCAGCAGCTTAGCAGGGCCCATTTTTACCGGGGAGCTGTTTTTT. As protein: CASSLAGPIFTGELFF.

This clonotype was picked up a small number of times. The V call is TRBV29-1, the J call TRBJ2-5; D possibly corresponds to TRBD1 (6 bases). Germline lookup yields CDR1 SQVTM and CDR2 ANQGSEA. This CDR3 spans 14 amino acids. V shed 6 bases and J shed 0 bases, with 14 bases lying between them. Here the CDR3 reads CSVKGTIYQETQYF. CDR3 DNA sequence: TGCAGCGTGAAAGGGACAATCTACCAAGAGACCCAGTACTTC.

This clonotype was detected ten times or more. This chain links TRBV19 with TRBJ2-3, with 7 bases lining up with TRBD1. The germline V gene encodes CDR1 LNHDA and CDR2 SQIVND (reference sequence). The CDR3 runs to 15 residues. V was pared by 5 bases and J by 2 bases, with 7 bases of the junction left unmatched. For the CDR3, the DNA is TGTGCCAGTAGTCCCGGGACAGTTCACACAGATACGCAGTATTTT. Encoded protein: CASSPGTVHTDTQYF. Filled out from reference TRBV19 and TRBJ2-3, the complete variable domain reads DGGITQSPKYLFRKEGQNVTLSCEQNLNHDAMYWYRQDPGQGLRLIYYSQIVNDFQKGDIAEGYSVSREKKESFPLTVTSAQKNPTAFYLCASSPGTVHTDTQYFGPGTRLTVL.

The table lists this clonotype with a few counts. This chain joins TRBV10-1 and TRBJ2-7; 7 bases agree with TRBD1. The junction had 8 bases not matched to a gene; V was cut back by 8 bases and J by 7 bases. The CDR3 length is 12 residues. Per the germline V gene, CDR1 is WNHNN and CDR2 is SYGVQD (reference sequence). CDR3: CASRGQVGEQYF. DNA for the CDR3: TGCGCCAGCCGAGGACAGGTAGGGGAGCAGTACTTC.

This clonotype was counted between two and nine times. The rearrangement uses TRBV29-1 and TRBJ1-1; 8 bases align to TRBD1. CDR3 size: 15 residues. V lost 6 bases, J lost 1 base, and 10 bases stayed unmatched. CDR1 and CDR2 from the germline V gene are SQVTM and ANQGSEA. The CDR3 DNA follows: TGCAGCGTGGATGACAGGGGCCAATGGAACACTGAAGCTTTCTTT. This gives the protein CSVDDRGQWNTEAFF.

This clonotype occurred many times. The V call is TRBV11-2, the J call TRBJ1-2, with D hard to call. Germline CDR1 is SGHAT and CDR2 is FQNNGV. Trimming removed 4 bases from V and 3 bases from J, with 9 bases in between. This CDR3 contains 13 residues. The CDR3 sequence is CASSSQRYYGYTF. In nucleotides, the CDR3 is TGTGCCAGCAGCTCCCAGCGATACTATGGCTACACCTTC.

This clonotype has only a few counts. This chain connects TRBV29-1 to TRBJ1-4; maybe TRBD1 (5 bases). Germline V CDR1 and CDR2: SQVTM, ANQGSEA. V was clipped by 5 bases and J by 6 bases, with 10 bases between them. The CDR3 spans 12 residues. CDR3 protein: CSVSFRDEKLFF. In nucleotides, the CDR3 is TGCAGCGTTTCTTTCAGGGATGAAAAACTGTTTTTT.

This clonotype was observed many times. This chain connects TRBV28 to TRBJ2-7; either TRBD1 or TRBD2 may fit D (5 bases each). The CDR3 consists of 13 residues. CDR1 and CDR2 (germline): MDHEN, SYDVKM. Trimming cost V 6 bases and J 9 bases, with 18 bases left between them. CDR3 DNA: TGTGCCAGCAGATCGGGGACCTACGTGGGGCAGTACTTC. Amino acid sequence: CASRSGTYVGQYF. Complete variable domain (other parts from reference TRBV28 and TRBJ2-7): DVKVTQSSRYLVKRTGEKVFLECVQDMDHENMFWYRQDPGLGLRLIYFSYDVKMKEKGDIPEGYSVSREKKERFSLILESASTNQTSMYLCASRSGTYVGQYFGPGTRLTVT.

The J gene is TRBJ1-5, the V gene TRBV27; possible D gene TRBD1, 5 bases. CDR3 length: 16 residues. V was trimmed by 2 bases and J by 5 bases, leaving 16 bases between them. Germline V gives CDR1 MNHEY, CDR2 SMNVEV (reference sequence). The CDR3 DNA follows: TGTGCCAGCAGTTTAGGGGGTAGCGGGACTTATCAGCCCCAGCATTTT. Protein product: CASSLGGSGTYQPQHF.

The rearrangement uses TRBV5-1 and TRBJ2-6, with D perhaps matching TRBD1 (6 bases). The V and J ends lost 2 bases and 3 bases respectively, with 9 bases between them. CDR1 and CDR2 from the germline V gene are SGHRS and YFSETQ. CDR3 size: 15 residues. CDR3: CASSFYRVGANVLTF. Written as DNA, the CDR3 is TGCGCCAGCAGCTTTTACAGGGTTGGGGCCAACGTCCTGACTTTC.

In regard to this clonotype: A much larger clone sits a single nucleotide away, making a read error possible. The V gene is TRBV6-5, the J gene TRBJ2-1, with 11 bases matching TRBD2. Looked up from germline, CDR1 is MNHEY and CDR2 is SVGAGI. The CDR3 covers 15 residues. With V trimmed by 5 bases and J by 8 bases, 8 bases remained unmatched. This CDR3 is CASSPLAGGPHEQFF. The CDR3 nucleotides read TGTGCCAGCAGTCCTTTAGCGGGAGGGCCTCATGAGCAGTTCTTC.

The rearrangement uses TRBV6-5 and TRBJ2-5; no definite D call. V gave up 4 bases and J gave up 4 bases, with 4 bases separating them. This CDR3 has 11 residues. The germline V gene encodes CDR1 MNHEY and CDR2 SVGAGI. The CDR3 region has the DNA TGTGCCAGCAGTTCACTAGAGACCCAGTACTTC. Translation: CASSSLETQYF.

The chain links TRBV6-5 to TRBJ2-6; D call uncertain. With 2 bases removed from V and 0 bases from J, the gap between germline ends came to 8 bases. Germline V gives CDR1 MNHEY, CDR2 SVGAGI. This CDR3 is 16 amino acids long. The CDR3 is CASSYLGRSGANVLTF. As DNA, the CDR3 is TGTGCCAGCAGTTACCTCGGGCGCTCTGGGGCCAACGTCCTGACTTTC.

This chain uses TRBV2 with TRBJ2-2; 14 nucleotides align to TRBD2. V lost 6 bases, J lost 5 bases, and 2 bases stayed unmatched. The CDR3 is made up of 15 amino acids. CDR1 and CDR2 (germline): SNHLY, FYNNEI. The chain's CDR3 is CASSGLAGGTGELFF. Written as DNA, the CDR3 is TGTGCCAGCAGCGGACTAGCGGGAGGTACCGGGGAGCTGTTTTTT. Full variable domain (rest looked up from reference TRBV2 and TRBJ2-2): EPEVTQTPSHQVTQMGQEVILRCVPISNHLYFYWYRQILGQKVEFLVSFYNNEISEKSEIFDDQFSVERPDGSNFTLKIRSTKLEDSAMYFCASSGLAGGTGELFFGEGSRLTVL.

This clonotype was seen repeatedly, ten times or more. The chain uses TRBV18 and TRBJ2-3; 8 bases fit TRBD2. The CDR3 is 15 residues long. Germline-derived CDR1 and CDR2 are KGHSH and LQKENI. J was trimmed by 3 bases and V by 2 bases; bases with no gene match: 4. CDR3 nucleotide sequence: TGTGCCAGCTCACCAACGATAGCGGGAACAGATACGCAGTATTTT. It specifies CASSPTIAGTDTQYF.

The gene calls are TRBV9 and TRBJ2-2; TRBD1 is a possible D gene (5 bases). V lost 4 bases, J lost 8 bases, and 18 bases lay in between. Germline lookup yields CDR1 SGDLS and CDR2 YYNGEE. This CDR3 has 15 amino acids. CDR3 nucleotides: TGTGCCAGCAGCTTAACAGGCCGGGTCCCTGGGGAGCTGTTTTTT. This encodes CASSLTGRVPGELFF.

This clonotype was counted only a few times. The chain couples TRBV7-2 to TRBJ2-1; 11 bases map to TRBD2. In germline, CDR1 is SGHTA, CDR2 FQGNSA. V was pared by 5 bases and J by 5 bases, with 5 bases of the junction left unmatched. This CDR3 contains 15 residues. CDR3 sequence (DNA): TGTGCCAGCAGCACTAGCGGGAGTCTCGACAATGAGCAGTTCTTC. Translation: CASSTSGSLDNEQFF.

This chain links TRBV28 with TRBJ2-3; D may correspond to TRBD1 or TRBD2 (5 bases each). The V gene's germline CDR1 is MDHEN and CDR2 SYDVKM. Trimming removed 5 bases from V and 8 bases from J, with 11 bases in between. This CDR3 comprises 12 residues. The CDR3 protein is CASSAGTGTQYF. The DNA of the CDR3 is TGTGCCAGCAGTGCTGGGACCGGTACGCAGTATTTT. Filled out from reference TRBV28 and TRBJ2-3, the complete variable domain reads DVKVTQSSRYLVKRTGEKVFLECVQDMDHENMFWYRQDPGLGLRLIYFSYDVKMKEKGDIPEGYSVSREKKERFSLILESASTNQTSMYLCASSAGTGTQYFGPGTRLTVL.

This clonotype was seen a few times. This chain uses TRBV29-1 with TRBJ1-1; D gene unclear. The germline CDR1 and CDR2 sequences are SQVTM and ANQGSEA. V was pared by 2 bases and J by 6 bases, with 13 bases between. This CDR3 region has 13 residues. CDR3 amino acids: CSVENSNKAEAFF. Written as DNA, the CDR3 is TGCAGCGTTGAAAACTCAAATAAGGCTGAAGCTTTCTTT. Full variable domain (remainder filled in from reference TRBV29-1 and TRBJ1-1): SAVISQKPSRDICQRGTSLTIQCQVDSQVTMMFWYRQQPGQSLTLIATANQGSEATYESGFVIDKFPISRPNLTFSTLTVSNMSPEDSSIYLCSVENSNKAEAFFGQGTRLTVV.

This clonotype has at least ten counts. V gene TRBV5-1 combines with J gene TRBJ2-4; D is unresolved. V lost 1 base, J lost 8 bases, and 7 bases lay in between. CDR1 is SGHRS and CDR2 is YFSETQ in the germline V gene. This CDR3 spans 12 amino acids. Here the CDR3 DNA reads TGCGCCAGCAGCTTGTCCATGGACATTCAGTACTTC. This translates into CASSLSMDIQYF.

The V and J genes are TRBV29-1 and TRBJ1-1; D gene ambiguous. Germline V gene data show CDR1 as SQVTM and CDR2 as ANQGSEA. The germline V and J ends were trimmed by 8 bases and 1 base, with 17 bases remaining between them. The length of the CDR3 is 14 residues. CDR3 in DNA: TGCAGCACGAGCGGGATGGGCTCGAACACTGAAGCTTTCTTT. Encoded protein: CSTSGMGSNTEAFF.